This record concerns one T cell receptor (beta chain) sequence. Authors' methods: It was from reference gene primer amplification that nucleated cell counts were estimated. The table came from immunoSEQ multiplex PCR; TCRdb's copy has only in-frame clones and leaves some out. Clone size and the V and J calls come from that table; the DNA yielded D and trimming. The sample includes a few hundred thousand clones, roughly 88% of them seen just once. From germline, CDR1 is WNHNN and CDR2 SYGVQD (reference sequence). CDR3 size: 15 residues. Between the trimmed V and J ends, which lost 6 bases and 2 bases, there was a span of 13 bases. The sample is drawn from a study of blood T cell repertoires in COVID-19. Study at large: Acute-phase and convalescent COVID-19 samples originated in the United States, Italy and Spain. T cells, B-cell-depleted T cells, or PBMCs provided the cDNA or gDNA that served as material.

V is TRBV10-1 and J is TRBJ2-2; the D gene is possibly TRBD2 (6 bases). Specimen: peripheral blood. This clonotype was sampled from a woman in her twenties or thirties with active or convalescent COVID-19. CDR3 region: CASSDGTLNTGELFF. The CDR3 region has the DNA TGCGCCAGCAGCGACGGGACTCTTAACACCGGGGAGCTGTTTTTT.